Below are 17 T cell receptor beta chains sequenced from a single sample in a study of T cell responses to AZD1222 COVID-19 vaccine. Produced via immunoSEQ multiplex PCR; TCRdb's table is partial and in-frame only. The table records 110,000 to 150,000 clones, over 75% of them present only once. Material: peripheral blood, obtained on day 0 of AZD1222 vaccination. The receptor set was obtained from an adult in good health.

This clone was counted only a few times. The V call is TRBV3-1 (or the pseudogene TRBV3-2), the J call TRBJ1-2; TRBD1 is a possible D gene (6 bases). From germline, CDR1 is LGHDT and CDR2 YNNKEL (reference sequence). The germline V and J ends were trimmed by 4 bases and 4 bases, with 22 bases remaining between them. The CDR3 loop spans 17 amino acids. The CDR3 DNA follows: TGTGCCAGCAGCCCCAGTCGGACAGAAACCCTCCTCTATGGCTACACCTTC. As protein: CASSPSRTETLLYGYTF.

CDR3 in amino acids: CASSEKRPGGFNEQFF. The CDR3 coding sequence is TGCGCCAGCAGTGAGAAAAGGCCAGGGGGCTTCAATGAGCAGTTCTTC. V and J are TRBV10-1 and TRBJ2-1; 8 positions match TRBD1. The junction had 9 bases not matched to a gene; V was cut back by 2 bases and J by 6 bases. The CDR3 runs to 16 residues. Germline assignment: CDR1 WNHNN and CDR2 SYGVQD (reference sequence).

The count of this clone is one. The chain has TRBV5-4 and TRBJ1-4; D gene uncertain. In germline, CDR1 is SGHNT, CDR2 YYREEE (reference sequence). This CDR3 has 14 amino acids. V lost 4 bases and J 4 bases, leaving 11 bases between the germline ends. Here the CDR3 reads CASSPGQDNEKLFF. CDR3 in DNA: TGTGCCAGCAGCCCGGGCCAAGATAATGAAAAACTGTTTTTT.

The chain recombines TRBV6-5 with TRBJ1-2; 8 bases are a match to TRBD1. This CDR3 has 13 residues. Per germline, CDR1 MNHEY and CDR2 SVGAGI. The ends lost 2 bases at V and 8 bases at J; junction bases unmatched: 4. CDR3 protein: CASSYQGAGGYTF. CDR3 in DNA: TGTGCCAGCAGTTACCAGGGGGCCGGAGGCTACACCTTC.

This rearrangement joins TRBV5-1 to TRBJ2-1, with 7 positions matching TRBD2. J lost 6 bases, V lost 6 bases, and 6 bases had no gene match. The V gene's germline CDR1 is SGHRS and CDR2 YFSETQ. This CDR3 comprises 13 residues. The CDR3 sequence is CASKEGGLNEQFF. The CDR3 region has the DNA TGCGCCAGCAAAGAGGGAGGGCTCAATGAGCAGTTCTTC.

This rearrangement joins TRBV3-1 (or the pseudogene TRBV3-2) to TRBJ2-7; 10 nucleotides align to TRBD1. CDR1 and CDR2 (germline): LGHDT, YNNKEL (reference sequence). J gave up 6 bases and V 0 bases, and 8 bases lay outside the gene matches. CDR3 size: 16 residues. CDR3 coding DNA: TGTGCCAGCAGCCAAGAATTTAGGACAGGGGGAGCCGAGCAGTACTTC. Translated, it gives CASSQEFRTGGAEQYF.

This clone appeared once. V and J are TRBV13 and TRBJ2-7; tentatively, D is TRBD2 (6 bases). Germline V gene sequence: CDR1 PRHDT, CDR2 FYEKMQ (reference sequence). This CDR3 is 14 amino acids long. With 5 bases removed from V and 1 base from J, the gap between germline ends came to 12 bases. The CDR3 nucleotides are TGTGCCAGCAGCGCCAGGGAGGCTTCCTACGAGCAGTACTTC. It is translated as CASSAREASYEQYF.

With regard to this clone: One end of the junction varies from germline; a read error may be responsible. The chain recombines TRBV3-1 (or the pseudogene TRBV3-2) with TRBJ1-6; D unresolved. The CDR3 has 15 residues. Germline V gives CDR1 LGHDT, CDR2 YNNKEL (reference sequence). CDR3 protein: CASSPNKFSNSPPHF. For the CDR3, the DNA is TGTGCCAGCAGTCCGAACAAGTTCTCTAATTCACCCCCCCACTTT.

The rearrangement joins TRBV30 to TRBJ2-5, with D perhaps TRBD2 (5 bases). This CDR3 has 13 amino acids. Looked up from germline, CDR1 is GTSNPN and CDR2 is SVGIG (reference sequence). The ends were cut back, 1 base at V and 4 bases at J, with 10 bases in the middle. CDR3 coding DNA: TGTGCCTGGAGTGGTCTGGGAGTAGAGACCCAGTACTTC. It specifies CAWSGLGVETQYF. Full variable domain (outside the CDR3, taken from reference TRBV30 and TRBJ2-5): SQTIHQWPATLVQPVGSPLSLECTVEGTSNPNLYWYRQAAGRGLQLLFYSVGIGQISSEVPQNLSASRPQDRQFILSSKKLLLSDSGFYLCAWSGLGVETQYFGPGTRLLVL.

The V gene is TRBV27, the J gene TRBJ1-2, with 7 bases aligning to TRBD1. CDR1 is MNHEY and CDR2 is SMNVEV in the germline V gene (reference sequence). V dropped 5 bases and J dropped 5; count of bases not matched to a gene: 5. The CDR3 is 13 amino acids. CDR3: CASSPTGLYGYTF. DNA of the CDR3: TGTGCCAGCAGTCCGACAGGGTTATATGGCTACACCTTC.

The chain carries TRBV15 and TRBJ1-2; no reliable D call. The CDR3 extends over 13 amino acids. The V gene's germline CDR1 is LNHNV and CDR2 YYDKDF (reference sequence). Trimming cost V 3 bases and J 4 bases, with 9 bases left between them. Here the CDR3 DNA reads TGTGCCACCAGCAGGGACCGGGGCTATGGCTACACCTTC. It specifies CATSRDRGYGYTF.

The gene calls are TRBV5-4 and TRBJ1-2; 7 nucleotides match TRBD1. Germline V gene sequence: CDR1 SGHNT, CDR2 YYREEE (reference sequence). The CDR3 sequence is 16 residues long. Losses at the gene ends were 4 bases for V and 5 bases for J; bases not matched to a gene: 14. The CDR3 reads CASSPKTGRAGYGYTF. The DNA of the CDR3 is TGTGCCAGCAGCCCCAAGACAGGGAGGGCGGGTTATGGCTACACCTTC.

This chain uses TRBV5-1 with TRBJ2-3; TRBD2 matches 11 bases. The trim removed 0 bases at V and 3 bases at J, leaving 6 bases unmatched. CDR1 and CDR2 from the germline V gene are SGHRS and YFSETQ. The CDR3 consists of 17 residues. This CDR3 is CASSLGLAGSLTDTQYF. The CDR3 DNA reads as TGCGCCAGCAGCTTGGGACTAGCGGGAAGTTTGACAGATACGCAGTATTTT.

This sequence joins TRBV6-6 and TRBJ1-2; D gene ambiguous. This CDR3 spans 14 amino acids. V was trimmed by 4 bases and J by 4 bases, leaving 13 bases between them. The germline CDR1 and CDR2 sequences are MNHNY and SVGAGI (reference sequence). The CDR3 DNA sequence: TGTGCCAGCAGTTCCGCCCAGACGATCTATGGCTACACCTTC. Encoded protein: CASSSAQTIYGYTF.

The V call is TRBV7-2, the J call TRBJ2-1, with D perhaps matching TRBD1 (6 bases). Germline CDR1 and CDR2: SGHTA and FQGNSA. Trimming left V 4 bases short and J 4 bases short, with 14 bases between. The CDR3 sequence is 15 residues long. CDR3 protein: CASSSYGTYYNEQFF. The CDR3 DNA is TGTGCCAGCAGCTCCTACGGGACATATTACAATGAGCAGTTCTTC. Combining the CDR3 with reference TRBV7-2 and TRBJ2-1 gives the whole variable domain GAGVSQSPSNKVTEKGKDVELRCDPISGHTALYWYRQSLGQGLEFLIYFQGNSAPDKSGLPSDRFSAERTGGSVSTLTIQRTQQEDSAVYLCASSSYGTYYNEQFFGPGTRLTVL.

The chain employs TRBV7-9 and TRBJ1-1, with D unclear. The germline V and J ends were trimmed by 3 bases and 3 bases, with 5 bases remaining between them. The CDR3 contains 12 residues. The V gene's germline CDR1 is SEHNR and CDR2 FQNEAQ (reference sequence). CDR3 in amino acids: CASSFGDTEAFF. CDR3 nucleotides: TGTGCCAGCAGCTTCGGAGACACTGAAGCTTTCTTT.

Here the CDR3 reads CASSPTGLPYEQYF. CDR3 sequence (DNA): TGTGCCAGCAGCCCAACCGGTCTGCCCTACGAGCAGTACTTC. The chain has TRBV7-9 and TRBJ2-7; no clear D gene. Between the trimmed V and J ends, which lost 5 bases and 2 bases, there was a span of 13 bases. Germline V lookup: CDR1 SEHNR, CDR2 FQNEAQ (reference sequence). CDR3 size: 14 residues.